Below, 17 T cell receptor beta chains from the same sample are listed, as sequenced in a study of PD-1 blockade in classical Hodgkin lymphoma. The time point here: newly diagnosed, previously untreated cHL patient sample. The study purified CD4+ T cells from thawed PBMCs using magnetic negative selection. Profiled with immunoSEQ multiplex PCR; TCRdb holds only in-frame clones, not every one. This table has about 32,000 clones, about 87% appearing once. Input material: CD4+ T cells from blood. All receptors derive from a human donor with classical Hodgkin lymphoma.

V gene TRBV11-2 combines with J gene TRBJ2-7, with unresolved D. The ends were cut back, 10 bases at V and 4 bases at J, with 11 bases in the middle. CDR3 length: 11 amino acids. Germline CDR1 and CDR2: SGHAT and FQNNGV. For the CDR3, the DNA is TGTGCCACCCGGACCAGATACGAGCAGTACTTC. Translation gives CATRTRYEQYF.

This clone occurred once. The chain recombines TRBV6-5 with TRBJ1-4; D might be TRBD1 (5 bases). V was cut by 2 bases and J by 6 bases, with 13 bases left in between. This CDR3 region has 15 residues. From germline, CDR1 is MNHEY and CDR2 SVGAGI. The CDR3 reads CASSYRTGGYEKLFF. The CDR3 DNA reads as TGTGCCAGCAGTTACCGGACGGGGGGGTATGAAAAACTGTTTTTT.

CDR3 residues: CASSSLAGPYNEQFF. DNA of the CDR3: TGTGCCAGCAGTTCTCTAGCGGGCCCTTACAATGAGCAGTTCTTC. The V and J genes are TRBV6-1 and TRBJ2-1, with 8 bases lining up with TRBD2. Germline assignment: CDR1 MNHNS and CDR2 SASEGT. Trimming cost V 5 bases and J 4 bases; bases outside gene matches: 7. CDR3 size: 15 residues.

This clone came up once. J is TRBJ1-2 and V is TRBV6-5, with 7 bases that match TRBD1. Trimming took 6 bases from V and 4 from J; bases not matched to a gene: 11. In germline, CDR1 is MNHEY, CDR2 SVGAGI. The CDR3 totals 15 residues. CDR3 residues: CASRLIQGSGYGYTF. The DNA of the CDR3 is TGTGCCAGCAGACTCATACAGGGGAGTGGCTATGGCTACACCTTC.

This clone was counted a single time. V and J are TRBV19 and TRBJ2-1; TRBD2 aligns across 10 bases. The V and J ends lost 6 bases and 3 bases, in that order; junction bases with no gene match: 5. The CDR3 covers 15 residues. CDR1 LNHDA and CDR2 SQIVND come from the germline V gene (reference sequence). The CDR3 is CASSLLAGRYNEQFF. DNA for the CDR3: TGTGCCAGTAGCCTACTAGCGGGACGCTACAATGAGCAGTTCTTC.

The chain employs TRBV28 and TRBJ1-4; D remains unclear. Trimming pared 2 bases from V and 0 bases from J, leaving 13 bases between. The CDR3 consists of 17 residues. The germline gives CDR1 MDHEN, CDR2 SYDVKM. The CDR3 loop is CASSLGSAFATNEKLFF. CDR3 DNA sequence: TGTGCCAGCAGTTTAGGGTCCGCATTTGCAACTAATGAAAAACTGTTTTTT.

The chain combines TRBV27 with TRBJ2-3; D possibly uses TRBD1 or TRBD2 (5 bases each). Trimming left V 7 bases short and J 0 bases short, with 14 bases between. Germline-derived CDR1 and CDR2 are MNHEY and SMNVEV (reference sequence). CDR3 length equals 15 residues. In DNA form, the CDR3 reads TGTGCCAGCACCTCACGGGGACCAAGCACAGATACGCAGTATTTT. Translation: CASTSRGPSTDTQYF.

The CDR3 nucleotides read TGCGCCAGCAGCTCTACGTCGGTATCCTTCTATGGCTACACCTTC. This translates into CASSSTSVSFYGYTF. J is TRBJ1-2 and V is TRBV5-1; D is unclear. V gave up 3 bases and J gave up 4 bases, with 16 bases separating them. This CDR3 is 15 amino acids long. Germline V CDR1 and CDR2: SGHRS, YFSETQ.

The J gene is TRBJ2-1, the V gene TRBV11-2; 11 bases align to TRBD2. After removal of 1 base from V and 3 bases from J, the junction contained 5 bases not matched to a gene. The germline gives CDR1 SGHAT, CDR2 FQNNGV. This CDR3 region has 17 residues. CDR3 nucleotides: TGTGCCAGCAGCTTAGGGCGGACTAGCGGGTTCTACAATGAGCAGTTCTTC. Translating gives CASSLGRTSGFYNEQFF.

The rearrangement joins TRBV30 to TRBJ1-1, with a tentative D call TRBD1 (5 bases). This CDR3 is 13 amino acids long. The ends were cut back, 4 bases at V and 6 bases at J, with 15 bases in the middle. The germline V gene encodes CDR1 GTSNPN and CDR2 SVGIG (reference sequence). The CDR3, as DNA: TGTGCCTGGAAGGCGGGGGGAAAGGCTGAAGCTTTCTTT. It is translated as CAWKAGGKAEAFF.

This chain uses TRBV6-1 with TRBJ1-1; a possible D gene is TRBD1 (6 bases). Germline-derived CDR1 and CDR2 are MNHNS and SASEGT. V lost 6 bases to trimming and J lost 3 bases, with 17 bases between them. The CDR3 contains 15 residues. The CDR3: CASSLYGGRDTEAFF. The CDR3 DNA reads as TGTGCCAGCAGCCTTTATGGGGGCAGGGACACTGAAGCTTTCTTT.

The chain combines TRBV10-3 with TRBJ2-7; D assignment may be TRBD1 or TRBD2 (5 bases each). The CDR3 extends over 13 amino acids. Germline V lookup: CDR1 ENHRY, CDR2 SYGVKD. V was pared by 11 bases and J by 3 bases, with 17 bases between. The CDR3 DNA sequence: TGTGCCGCACGGGACCCCTCCGACTACGAGCAGTACTTC. Translating gives CAARDPSDYEQYF.

The CDR3 loop is CASSSPSGRGYEQYF. Written as DNA, the CDR3 is TGTGCCAGCAGCTCCCCTAGCGGGAGGGGTTACGAGCAGTACTTC. The genes are TRBV5-4 and TRBJ2-7; 12 bases match TRBD2. The CDR3 totals 15 residues. CDR1 is SGHNT, CDR2 YYREEE, per germline (reference sequence). The V segment lost 3 bases and the J segment 4 bases; nucleotides outside the gene matches: 5.

The chain recombines TRBV27 with TRBJ2-7; 7 bases agree with TRBD1. With 6 bases clipped from V and 1 base from J, the junction kept 6 bases outside the gene matches. CDR1 MNHEY and CDR2 SMNVEV come from the germline V gene (reference sequence). The CDR3 has 14 amino acids. This CDR3 is CASRRTGASYEQYF. The CDR3 nucleotides are TGTGCCAGCAGAAGAACAGGGGCATCCTACGAGCAGTACTTC.

This chain's CDR3 is CASSPRRVAQETQYF. The CDR3 DNA sequence: TGTGCCAGCTCACCACGCAGGGTAGCTCAAGAGACCCAGTACTTC. The chain joins TRBV18 to TRBJ2-5; possible D gene TRBD1, 5 bases. The CDR3 runs 15 residues. Germline lookup yields CDR1 KGHSH and CDR2 LQKENI. With 1 base removed from V and 2 bases from J, the gap between germline ends came to 11 bases. The whole variable domain, filled in from reference TRBV18 and TRBJ2-5, reads NAGVMQNPRHLVRRRGQEARLRCSPMKGHSHVYWYRQLPEEGLKFMVYLQKENIIDESGMPKERFSAEFPKEGPSILRIQQVVRGDSAAYFCASSPRRVAQETQYFGPGTRLLVL.

CDR3 DNA sequence: TGTGCCAGCACTCGGGGGTTGACCACTGAAGCTTTCTTT. Residues: CASTRGLTTEAFF. This chain uses TRBV27 with TRBJ1-1; D perhaps matches TRBD1 (5 bases). V lost 7 bases and J lost 4, with 13 bases in between. The CDR3 runs 13 residues. Germline V gene lookup returns CDR1 MNHEY and CDR2 SMNVEV (reference sequence).

The V gene is TRBV5-1, the J gene TRBJ1-2; D remains unclear. Trimming took off 4 bases at V and 4 bases at J, with 14 bases between the two ends. Germline V CDR1 and CDR2: SGHRS, YFSETQ. The CDR3 runs 14 residues. CDR3: CASSADLTSYGYTF. The CDR3 bases are TGCGCCAGCAGCGCGGACCTCACGAGCTATGGCTACACCTTC.